This T cell receptor (beta chain) came from a study of T-cell memory formation after mild COVID-19. Of note for this clonotype: The junction differs from germline at one of its ends, possibly a read error.

TCRdb re-called the 5' RACE reads through MiXCR, storing one row per CDR3 protein. This sample has about 430,000 distinct CDR3 sequences; 24% occur once, and the top ten carry around 9.5%. The clonotype originates from an adult woman who had mild COVID-19 (a few samples of this study predate the infection). Cell type and time point are not known. The specimen sequenced was PBMCs or a T cell subset sorted from them (not recorded which).

The CDR3 DNA follows: TGTGCCAGCAGCTTAGGCGGACAGGGTGTCCAGGGTTTC. Its protein product is CASSLGGQGVQGF. This chain connects TRBV7-8 to TRBJ2-1, with TRBD1 matching over 8 bases. Germline V gene sequence: CDR1 SGHVS, CDR2 FQNEAQ. The length of the CDR3 is 13 residues.